A single sample is the source of the 2 T cell receptor beta chains below, sequenced in a study of cytomegalovirus exposure and HLA in healthy donors. Repertoires were generated with immunoSEQ multiplex PCR, while TCRdb's copy carries only in-frame clones and drops some. Here the sample spans around 60,000 clones, almost 97% being singletons. Material: PBMCs. The receptors were sampled from a woman in her late teens or twenties in good health and CMV-seronegative.

CDR3 residues: CASRRDSNQPQHF. The CDR3 DNA reads TGCGCCAGCAGGCGGGACAGCAATCAGCCCCAGCATTTT. The chain uses TRBV5-1 and TRBJ1-5, with D tentatively TRBD1 (5 bases). V gave up 5 bases and J gave up 1 base, with 7 bases separating them. This CDR3 spans 13 amino acids. Looked up from germline, CDR1 is SGHRS and CDR2 is YFSETQ.

This clone is a singleton in its sample. The chain employs TRBV28 and TRBJ2-3; 7 nucleotides line up with TRBD1. The ends lost 1 base at V and 8 bases at J; junction bases unmatched: 12. CDR1 MDHEN and CDR2 SYDVKM come from the germline V gene. This CDR3 comprises 16 residues. The CDR3 nucleotides are TGTGCCAGCAGTTTATATACGGGGACGCGACAGGGTACGCAGTATTTT. Translating it yields CASSLYTGTRQGTQYF. The full variable domain, with the rest looked up from reference TRBV28 and TRBJ2-3, is DVKVTQSSRYLVKRTGEKVFLECVQDMDHENMFWYRQDPGLGLRLIYFSYDVKMKEKGDIPEGYSVSREKKERFSLILESASTNQTSMYLCASSLYTGTRQGTQYFGPGTRLTVL.